Listed below are T cell receptor beta chains from one sample, sequenced in a study of blood T cell repertoires in COVID-19. Sequenced by immunoSEQ multiplex PCR; TCRdb stores in-frame clones only, minus some. The profile shows just over 350,000 clones, over 75% of them singletons. Sequences were obtained from PBMCs or T cells enriched from blood (not recorded which). The source of these receptors is a woman aged 25 to 39 who had recovered from COVID-19. CDR3s leave out the opening cysteine and the closing phenylalanine or tryptophan. D genes are given only for firm matches.

D	V	CDR3
NA	TRBV12-3/TRBV12-4	ASLGATGNTIY
NA	TRBV6-5	ASSKQESNTEAF
NA	TRBV6-5	ASSYSMGRYTGELF
TRBD2	TRBV7-2	ASSSPLGRENVIEQF
NA	TRBV5-5	ASSSGWTATNEKLF
TRBD1	TRBV27	ASATTTGGYEQY
NA	TRBV19	ASSTRFGGGLLSTSYNEQF
NA	TRBV4-1	ASSQAEENQPQH
NA	TRBV5-1	ASSLSAEGSNEQF
NA	TRBV27	ASRPRVEKETQY
TRBD1	TRBV18	ASSPSRDRYNEQF
NA	TRBV30	AWSVLSLYTDTQY
TRBD1	TRBV27	ASSYTWRDRANYGYT
NA	TRBV7-9	ASSFYSNQPQH
TRBD1	TRBV5-4	ASSSMTGPGYT
TRBD2	TRBV4-1	ASSQAGGGYGELF
NA	TRBV6-5	ASRSQGSNQPQH
NA	TRBV6-2/TRBV6-3	ASSYGDTTDTQY
NA	TRBV6-5	ASSYSLGGGFYEQY
TRBD2	TRBV6-4	ASSEKSGGQDTQY
TRBD1	TRBV10-3	AISGQGADNSPLH
NA	TRBV13	ASSPSQGGVSYEQY
NA	TRBV18	ASSPETGLFQGSPLH
NA	TRBV21-1	ASSPRTSGRRCEDTDTQY
NA	TRBV6-1	ASSEVAYNEQF
NA	TRBV9	ASSMTSTDTQY
TRBD1	TRBV2	ASRGQGFHVNEKLF
NA	TRBV6-1	ASSEMPRVGVGELF
NA	TRBV6-5	ASSYSSGANTGELF
NA	TRBV28	ASNLGELETQY
NA	TRBV6-5	ASSYDGSYEQY
NA	TRBV4-1	ASSQPTKNTEAF
NA	TRBV28	ASGGARGGYGYT
NA	TRBV15	ATSRSGIQETQY
NA	TRBV16	ASSQWGLSEQY
TRBD1	TRBV30	AWLRPRQGFYEQY
TRBD1	TRBV29-1	SVERQGADYGYT
NA	TRBV30	AWSTWTGTEAF
TRBD1	TRBV2	ASRDRGRIYGYT
NA	TRBV2	ASSGQGNQPQH
NA	TRBV11-1	ASSLSREQDTQY
NA	TRBV5-1	ASSLPPEGVALIDYGYT
TRBD1	TRBV28	ASSLGDRPYEQY
NA	TRBV27	ASSPAAGGTYEQY
TRBD1	TRBV28	ASSPTHLQGYHEQY
TRBD2	TRBV28	ASSAGTSGWY
NA	TRBV7-9	ASSPLDYRTFTDTQY
NA	TRBV3-1/TRBV3-2	ASSQQGSNQPQH
TRBD1	TRBV14	ASSPRTGEEKLF
NA	TRBV27	ASSLPWQAF
NA	TRBV18	ASSPLRERQETQY
TRBD2	TRBV24-1	AKLISGGFYNEQF